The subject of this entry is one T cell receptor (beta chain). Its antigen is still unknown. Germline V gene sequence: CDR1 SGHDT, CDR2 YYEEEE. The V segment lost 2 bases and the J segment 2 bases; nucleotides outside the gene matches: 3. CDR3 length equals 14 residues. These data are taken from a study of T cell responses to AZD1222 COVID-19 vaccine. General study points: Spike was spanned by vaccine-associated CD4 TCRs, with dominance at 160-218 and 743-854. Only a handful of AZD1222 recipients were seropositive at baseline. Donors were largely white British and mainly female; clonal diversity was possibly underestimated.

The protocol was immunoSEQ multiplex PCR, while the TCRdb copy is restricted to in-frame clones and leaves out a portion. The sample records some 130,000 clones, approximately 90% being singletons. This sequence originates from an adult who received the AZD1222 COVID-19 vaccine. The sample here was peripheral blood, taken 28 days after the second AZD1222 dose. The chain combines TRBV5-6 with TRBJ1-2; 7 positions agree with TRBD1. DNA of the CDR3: TGTGCCAGCAGCTTTGTACAGGGGAACTATGGCTACACCTTC. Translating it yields CASSFVQGNYGYTF.